What follows are 11 T cell receptor beta chains derived from one specimen sequenced in a study of shared clonotypes between healthy human individuals. Data came from immunoSEQ multiplex PCR; TCRdb stores just in-frame clones and leaves some out. The sample contains roughly 2 million clones, roughly 95% of which appear only once. The naive CD8 subset, CD45RO-negative cells positively selected for CCR7, excluded terminally differentiated effector memory CD45RA+ cells. The sequenced sample consisted of naive CD8+ T cells sorted from blood. These receptors were obtained from a man younger than 35 in good health.

The chain has TRBV10-2 and TRBJ2-2, with TRBD2 identical over 10 bases. V trimming: 3 bases; J trimming: 6 bases; junction bases outside the gene matches: 7. Germline CDR1 WSHSY, CDR2 SAAADI. This CDR3 spans 16 amino acids. CDR3 protein: CASSEGLAGDAGELFF. The CDR3 nucleotides are TGCGCCAGCAGTGAAGGGCTAGCGGGGGATGCCGGGGAGCTGTTTTTT.

The chain uses TRBV7-8 and TRBJ1-1; no definite D call. The CDR3 length is 14 residues. Trimming pared 5 bases from V and 7 bases from J, leaving 17 bases between. CDR1 and CDR2 (germline): SGHVS, FQNEAQ. CDR3: CASSPRGRLDEAFF. CDR3 sequence (DNA): TGTGCCAGCAGCCCACGGGGAAGATTGGATGAAGCTTTCTTT.

The CDR3 coding sequence is TGTGCCAGCAGTTTATATCCGACTAGTCAAGAGACCCAGTACTTC. Protein product: CASSLYPTSQETQYF. V gene TRBV27 combines with J gene TRBJ2-5, with D tentatively TRBD2 (6 bases). Germline loops: CDR1 MNHEY, CDR2 SMNVEV (reference sequence). This CDR3 region has 15 residues. V was pared by 1 base and J by 2 bases, with 11 bases between.

The rearrangement links TRBV10-3 to TRBJ2-1, with 8 bases aligning to TRBD2. The CDR3 extends over 19 amino acids. CDR1 is ENHRY, CDR2 SYGVKD, per germline. The J segment lost 0 bases and the V segment lost 0 bases, leaving 10 bases of the junction unmatched. This CDR3 reads CAISESTRLAGSSYNEQFF. CDR3 nucleotide sequence: TGTGCCATCAGTGAGTCGACTCGGCTAGCGGGCAGCTCCTACAATGAGCAGTTCTTC.

The chain joins TRBV4-2 to TRBJ2-1; D is unclear. CDR1 and CDR2 from the germline V gene are LGHNA and YNFKEQ. The CDR3 consists of 12 residues. V lost 3 bases and J 10 bases, leaving 10 bases between the germline ends. This chain's CDR3 is CASSHLESEQFF. The CDR3 coding sequence is TGTGCCAGCAGCCATCTGGAGAGCGAGCAGTTCTTC.

About this clone itself: Distinct nucleotide sequences in the sample also encode this CDR3. The chain carries TRBV19 and TRBJ2-2, with TRBD2 identical over 7 bases. The CDR3 runs 15 residues. Unmatched junction bases numbered 2, after V lost 0 bases and J lost 4 bases. Germline V CDR1 and CDR2: LNHDA, SQIVND (reference sequence). In nucleotides, the CDR3 is TGTGCCAGTAGTATAGACAGGGAGGGCACCGGGGAGCTGTTTTTT. Translation: CASSIDREGTGELFF.

The chain is built from TRBV7-9 and TRBJ2-3; 7 nucleotides agree with TRBD1. Germline assignment: CDR1 SEHNR and CDR2 FQNEAQ (reference sequence). This CDR3 spans 17 amino acids. J was trimmed by 1 base and V by 1 base; bases with no gene match: 8. The CDR3 sequence is CASSLVEGGGGTDTQYF. DNA for the CDR3: TGTGCCAGCAGCTTAGTCGAAGGGGGCGGAGGCACAGATACGCAGTATTTT.

Concerning this clone itself: Other DNA sequences in the same sample also yield this CDR3. V usage is TRBV11-2 and J usage is TRBJ2-1; D may be TRBD1 (5 bases). Trimming removed 5 bases at V and 4 bases at J, with 9 bases between. Germline CDR1 and CDR2: SGHAT and FQNNGV. The CDR3 has 13 residues. CDR3 sequence (DNA): TGTGCCAGCAGCCCCGACAGTTACAATGAGCAGTTCTTC. Amino acid sequence: CASSPDSYNEQFF. Full variable domain (remainder filled in from reference TRBV11-2 and TRBJ2-1): EAGVAQSPRYKIIEKRQSVAFWCNPISGHATLYWYQQILGQGPKLLIQFQNNGVVDDSQLPKDRFSAERLKGVDSTLKIQPAKLEDSAVYLCASSPDSYNEQFFGPGTRLTVL.

V and J are TRBV30 and TRBJ1-2, with D perhaps matching TRBD1 (5 bases). Trimming removed 5 bases at V and 8 bases at J, with 24 bases between. The CDR3 is made up of 15 amino acids. The germline V gene has CDR1 GTSNPN and CDR2 SVGIG (reference sequence). The CDR3 loop is CAWAIKGKQASGYTF. CDR3 bases: TGTGCCTGGGCTATTAAGGGGAAACAAGCGTCGGGCTACACCTTC. The full variable domain, with the rest looked up from reference TRBV30 and TRBJ1-2, is SQTIHQWPATLVQPVGSPLSLECTVEGTSNPNLYWYRQAAGRGLQLLFYSVGIGQISSEVPQNLSASRPQDRQFILSSKKLLLSDSGFYLCAWAIKGKQASGYTFGSGTRLTVV.

Of note for this clone: The sample carries other DNA sequences with the same CDR3. The chain employs TRBV7-9 and TRBJ2-7; D remains ambiguous. V gave up 5 bases and J gave up 7 bases, with 6 bases separating them. Germline values: CDR1 SEHNR, CDR2 FQNEAQ (reference sequence). This CDR3 contains 10 residues. CDR3 loop: CASSGYEQYF. The CDR3 nucleotides read TGTGCCAGCAGCGGGTATGAGCAGTACTTC.

On this clone itself: The junction shows a germline mismatch at one end, possibly a read error. The rearrangement uses TRBV7-9 and TRBJ2-7; possible D gene TRBD1, 7 bases. The germline gives CDR1 SEHNR, CDR2 FQNEAQ (reference sequence). CDR3 length equals 15 residues. CDR3 in DNA: TGTGCCAGCAGCTTCAGGGGGGACGTCTACTACGGGCAGTACTTC. Protein sequence: CASSFRGDVYYGQYF.